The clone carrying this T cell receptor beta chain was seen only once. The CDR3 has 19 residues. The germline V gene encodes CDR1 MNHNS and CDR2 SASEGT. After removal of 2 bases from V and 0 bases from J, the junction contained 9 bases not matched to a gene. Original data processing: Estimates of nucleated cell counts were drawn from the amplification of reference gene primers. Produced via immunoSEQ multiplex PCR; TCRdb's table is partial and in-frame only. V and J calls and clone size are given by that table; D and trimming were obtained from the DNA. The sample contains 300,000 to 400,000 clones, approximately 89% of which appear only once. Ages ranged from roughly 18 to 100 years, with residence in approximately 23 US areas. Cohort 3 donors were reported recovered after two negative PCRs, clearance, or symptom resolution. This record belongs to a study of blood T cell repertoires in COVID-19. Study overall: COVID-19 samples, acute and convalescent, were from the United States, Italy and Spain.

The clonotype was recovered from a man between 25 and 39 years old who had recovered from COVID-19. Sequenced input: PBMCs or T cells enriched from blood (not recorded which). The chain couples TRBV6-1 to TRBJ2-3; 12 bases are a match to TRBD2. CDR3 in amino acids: CASSERRTSGAMSTDTQYF. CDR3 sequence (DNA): TGTGCCAGCAGTGAAAGGCGGACTAGCGGGGCTATGAGCACAGATACGCAGTATTTT.